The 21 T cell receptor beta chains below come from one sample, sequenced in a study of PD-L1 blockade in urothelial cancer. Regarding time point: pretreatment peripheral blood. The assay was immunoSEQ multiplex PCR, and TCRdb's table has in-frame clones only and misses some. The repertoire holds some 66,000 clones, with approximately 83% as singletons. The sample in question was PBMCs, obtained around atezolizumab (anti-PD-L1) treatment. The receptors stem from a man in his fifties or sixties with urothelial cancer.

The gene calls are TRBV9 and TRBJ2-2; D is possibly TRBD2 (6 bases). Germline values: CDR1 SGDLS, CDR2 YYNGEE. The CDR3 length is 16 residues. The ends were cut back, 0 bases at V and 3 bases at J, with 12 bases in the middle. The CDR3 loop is CASSVASGGYTGELFF. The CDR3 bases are TGTGCCAGCAGCGTAGCTAGTGGGGGGTACACCGGGGAGCTGTTTTTT.

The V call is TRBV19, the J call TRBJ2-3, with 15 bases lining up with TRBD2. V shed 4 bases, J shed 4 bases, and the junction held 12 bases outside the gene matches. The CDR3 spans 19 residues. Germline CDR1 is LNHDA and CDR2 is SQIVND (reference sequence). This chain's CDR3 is CASSTHGLAGGPGSDTQYF. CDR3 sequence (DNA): TGTGCCAGTAGTACCCACGGACTAGCGGGGGGGCCTGGGTCAGATACGCAGTATTTT.

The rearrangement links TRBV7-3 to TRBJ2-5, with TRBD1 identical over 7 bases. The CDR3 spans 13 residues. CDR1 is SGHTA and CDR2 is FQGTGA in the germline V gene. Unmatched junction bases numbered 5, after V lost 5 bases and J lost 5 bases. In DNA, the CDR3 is TGTGCCAGCAGCCGTGGACAGGCGGAGACCCAGTACTTC. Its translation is CASSRGQAETQYF.

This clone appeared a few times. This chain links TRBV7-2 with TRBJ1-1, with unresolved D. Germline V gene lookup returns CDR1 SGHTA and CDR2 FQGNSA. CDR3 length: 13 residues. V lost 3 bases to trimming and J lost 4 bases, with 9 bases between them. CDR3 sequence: CASSLYEATEAFF. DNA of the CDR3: TGTGCCAGCAGCTTGTACGAGGCCACTGAAGCTTTCTTT.

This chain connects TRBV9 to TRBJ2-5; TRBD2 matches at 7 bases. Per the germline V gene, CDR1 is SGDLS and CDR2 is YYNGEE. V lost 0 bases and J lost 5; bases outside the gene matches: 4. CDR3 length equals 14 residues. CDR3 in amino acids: CASSVGLAEETQYF. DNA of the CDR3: TGTGCCAGCAGCGTAGGCCTAGCGGAGGAGACCCAGTACTTC. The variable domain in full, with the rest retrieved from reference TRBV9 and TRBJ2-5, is DSGVTQTPKHLITATGQRVTLRCSPRSGDLSVYWYQQSLDQGLQFLIQYYNGEERAKGNILERFSAQQFPDLHSELNLSSLELGDSALYFCASSVGLAEETQYFGPGTRLLVL.

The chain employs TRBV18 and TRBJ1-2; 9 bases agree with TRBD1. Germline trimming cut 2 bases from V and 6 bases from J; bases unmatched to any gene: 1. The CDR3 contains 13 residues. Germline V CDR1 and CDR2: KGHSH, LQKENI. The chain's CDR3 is CASSPGTGHGYTF. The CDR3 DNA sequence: TGTGCCAGCTCACCAGGGACAGGGCATGGCTACACCTTC.

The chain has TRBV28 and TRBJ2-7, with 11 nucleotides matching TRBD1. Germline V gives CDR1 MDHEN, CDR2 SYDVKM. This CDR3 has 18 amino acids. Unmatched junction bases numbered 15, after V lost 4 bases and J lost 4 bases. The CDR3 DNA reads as TGTGCCAGCAGTTCCGATTGGACAGGGGGCGAAGTACTGTACGAGCAGTACTTC. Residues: CASSSDWTGGEVLYEQYF.

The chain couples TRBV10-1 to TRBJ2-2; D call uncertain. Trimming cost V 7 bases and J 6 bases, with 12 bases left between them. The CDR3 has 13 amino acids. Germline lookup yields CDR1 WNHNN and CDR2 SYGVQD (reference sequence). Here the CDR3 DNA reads TGCGCCAGCACCTCAGGTCTGCCCGGGGAGCTGTTTTTT. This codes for CASTSGLPGELFF.

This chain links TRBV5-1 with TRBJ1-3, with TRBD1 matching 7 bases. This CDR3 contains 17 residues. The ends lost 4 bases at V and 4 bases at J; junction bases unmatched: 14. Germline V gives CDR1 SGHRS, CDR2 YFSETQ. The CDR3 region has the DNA TGCGCCAGCAGCCTCGACCCCACAGGGGCGCTCGGAAACACCATATATTTT. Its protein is CASSLDPTGALGNTIYF.

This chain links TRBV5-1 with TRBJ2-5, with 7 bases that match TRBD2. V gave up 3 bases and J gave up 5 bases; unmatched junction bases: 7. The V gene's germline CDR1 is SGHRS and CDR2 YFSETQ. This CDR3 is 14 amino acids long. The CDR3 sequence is CASSYRGEGETQYF. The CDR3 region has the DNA TGCGCCAGCAGCTATCGCGGGGAGGGGGAGACCCAGTACTTC.

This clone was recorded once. The CDR3, as DNA: TGTGCCAGCAGCTTGGGGGGGCAGGGGCGGACTGAAGCTTTCTTT. Its translation: CASSLGGQGRTEAFF. The chain couples TRBV5-6 to TRBJ1-1, with D possibly matching TRBD1 (6 bases). V lost 0 bases, J lost 5 bases, and 14 bases lay in between. The CDR3 is 15 amino acids. The germline V gene has CDR1 SGHDT and CDR2 YYEEEE. Filled out from reference TRBV5-6 and TRBJ1-1, the complete variable domain reads DAGVTQSPTHLIKTRGQQVTLRCSPKSGHDTVSWYQQALGQGPQFIFQYYEEEERQRGNFPDRFSGHQFPNYSSELNVNALLLGDSALYLCASSLGGQGRTEAFFGQGTRLTVV.

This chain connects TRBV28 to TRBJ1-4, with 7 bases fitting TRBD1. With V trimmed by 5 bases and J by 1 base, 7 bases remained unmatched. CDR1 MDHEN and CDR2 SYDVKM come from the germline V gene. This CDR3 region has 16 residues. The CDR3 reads CASSPTGVGTNEKLFF. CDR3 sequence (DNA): TGTGCCAGCAGTCCTACAGGGGTCGGAACTAATGAAAAACTGTTTTTT. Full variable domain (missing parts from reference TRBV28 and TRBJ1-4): DVKVTQSSRYLVKRTGEKVFLECVQDMDHENMFWYRQDPGLGLRLIYFSYDVKMKEKGDIPEGYSVSREKKERFSLILESASTNQTSMYLCASSPTGVGTNEKLFFGSGTQLSVL.

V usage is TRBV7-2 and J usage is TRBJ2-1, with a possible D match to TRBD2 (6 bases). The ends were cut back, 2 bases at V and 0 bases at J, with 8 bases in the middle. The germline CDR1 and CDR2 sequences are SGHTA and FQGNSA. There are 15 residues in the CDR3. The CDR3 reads CASSLPGSSYNEQFF. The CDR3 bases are TGTGCCAGCAGCTTACCCGGGAGCTCCTACAATGAGCAGTTCTTC.

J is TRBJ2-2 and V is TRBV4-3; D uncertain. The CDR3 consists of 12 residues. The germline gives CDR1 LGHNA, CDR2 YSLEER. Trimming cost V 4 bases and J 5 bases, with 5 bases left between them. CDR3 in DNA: TGCGCCAGCAGCCCCGGGACCGGGGAGCTGTTTTTT. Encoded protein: CASSPGTGELFF.

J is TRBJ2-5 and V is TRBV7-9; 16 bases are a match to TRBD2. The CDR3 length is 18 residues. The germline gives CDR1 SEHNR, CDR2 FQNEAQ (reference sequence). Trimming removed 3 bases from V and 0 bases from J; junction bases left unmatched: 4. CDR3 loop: CASSLGLAGGVYQETQYF. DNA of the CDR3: TGTGCCAGCAGCTTGGGACTAGCGGGGGGGGTGTACCAAGAGACCCAGTACTTC. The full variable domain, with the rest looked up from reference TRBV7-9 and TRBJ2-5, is DTGVSQNPRHKITKRGQNVTFRCDPISEHNRLYWYRQTLGQGPEFLTYFQNEAQLEKSRLLSDRFSAERPKGSFSTLEIQRTEQGDSAMYLCASSLGLAGGVYQETQYFGPGTRLLVL.

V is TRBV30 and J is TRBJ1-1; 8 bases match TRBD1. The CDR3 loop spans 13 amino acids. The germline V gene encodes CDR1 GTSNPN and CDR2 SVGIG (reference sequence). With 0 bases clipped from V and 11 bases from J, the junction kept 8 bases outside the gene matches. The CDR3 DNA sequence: TGTGCCTGGAGTGTAGGGCTGGACAGGGATGCTTTCTTT. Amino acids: CAWSVGLDRDAFF. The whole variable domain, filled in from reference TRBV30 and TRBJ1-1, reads SQTIHQWPATLVQPVGSPLSLECTVEGTSNPNLYWYRQAAGRGLQLLFYSVGIGQISSEVPQNLSASRPQDRQFILSSKKLLLSDSGFYLCAWSVGLDRDAFFGQGTRLTVV.

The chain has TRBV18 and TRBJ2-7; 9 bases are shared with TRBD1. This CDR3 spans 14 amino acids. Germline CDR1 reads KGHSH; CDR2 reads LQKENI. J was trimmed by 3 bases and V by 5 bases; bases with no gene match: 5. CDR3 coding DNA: TGTGCCAGCTCAGCCGGGACAGGGTTCTACGAGCAGTACTTC. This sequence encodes CASSAGTGFYEQYF.

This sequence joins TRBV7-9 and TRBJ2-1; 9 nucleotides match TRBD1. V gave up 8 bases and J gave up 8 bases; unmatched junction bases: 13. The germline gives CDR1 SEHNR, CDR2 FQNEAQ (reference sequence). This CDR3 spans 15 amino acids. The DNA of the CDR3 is TGTGCCAGCGGCCCACAGGGGGCAGATCGGGATGAGCAGTTCTTC. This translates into CASGPQGADRDEQFF.

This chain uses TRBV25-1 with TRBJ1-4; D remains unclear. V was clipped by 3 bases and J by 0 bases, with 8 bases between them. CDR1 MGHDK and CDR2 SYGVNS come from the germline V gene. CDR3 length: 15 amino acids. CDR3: CASSDRGATNEKLFF. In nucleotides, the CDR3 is TGTGCCAGCAGTGATCGCGGTGCAACTAATGAAAAACTGTTTTTT. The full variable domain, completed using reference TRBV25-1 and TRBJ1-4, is EADIYQTPRYLVIGTGKKITLECSQTMGHDKMYWYQQDPGMELHLIHYSYGVNSTEKGDLSSESTVSRIRTEHFPLTLESARPSHTSQYLCASSDRGATNEKLFFGSGTQLSVL.

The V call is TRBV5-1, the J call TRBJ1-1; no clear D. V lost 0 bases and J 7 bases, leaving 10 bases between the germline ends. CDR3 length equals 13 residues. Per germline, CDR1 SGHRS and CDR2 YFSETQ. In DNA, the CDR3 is TGCGCCAGCAGCTTGGGGTCGGCGGGTGAAGCTTTCTTT. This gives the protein CASSLGSAGEAFF.

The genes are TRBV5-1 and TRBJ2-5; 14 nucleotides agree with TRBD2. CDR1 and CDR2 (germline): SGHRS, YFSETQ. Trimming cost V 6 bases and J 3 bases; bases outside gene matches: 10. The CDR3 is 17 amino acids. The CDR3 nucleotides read TGCGCCAGCATCGAACAACCGGGACTAGCGGGGGAAGAGACCCAGTACTTC. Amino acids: CASIEQPGLAGEETQYF.